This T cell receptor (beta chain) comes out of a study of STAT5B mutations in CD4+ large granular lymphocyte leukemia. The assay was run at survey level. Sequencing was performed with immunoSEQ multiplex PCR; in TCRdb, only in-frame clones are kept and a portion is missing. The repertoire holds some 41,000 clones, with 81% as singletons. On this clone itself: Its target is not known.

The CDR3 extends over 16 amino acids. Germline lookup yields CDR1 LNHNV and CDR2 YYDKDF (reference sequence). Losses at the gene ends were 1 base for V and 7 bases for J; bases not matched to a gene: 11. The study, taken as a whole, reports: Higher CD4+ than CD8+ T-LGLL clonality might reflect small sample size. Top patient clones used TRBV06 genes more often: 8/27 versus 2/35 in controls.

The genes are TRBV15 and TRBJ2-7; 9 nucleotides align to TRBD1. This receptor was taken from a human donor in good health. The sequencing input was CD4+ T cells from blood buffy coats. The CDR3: CATSRADLQGAGEQYF. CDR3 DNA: TGTGCCACCAGCAGAGCTGATTTACAGGGGGCGGGAGAGCAGTACTTC.